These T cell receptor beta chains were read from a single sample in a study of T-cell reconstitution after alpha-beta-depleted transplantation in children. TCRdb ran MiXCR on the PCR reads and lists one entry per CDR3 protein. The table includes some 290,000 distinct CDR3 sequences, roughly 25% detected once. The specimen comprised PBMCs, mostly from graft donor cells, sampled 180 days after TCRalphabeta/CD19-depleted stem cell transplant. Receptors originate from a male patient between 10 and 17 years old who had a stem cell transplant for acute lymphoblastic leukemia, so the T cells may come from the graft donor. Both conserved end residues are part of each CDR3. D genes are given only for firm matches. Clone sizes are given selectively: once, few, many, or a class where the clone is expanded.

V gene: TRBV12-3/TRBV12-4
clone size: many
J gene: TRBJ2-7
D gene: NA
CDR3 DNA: TGTGCCAGCAGTTTAAGGGCAGGGCCCTACTACGAGCAGTACTTC
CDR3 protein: CASSLRAGPYYEQYF

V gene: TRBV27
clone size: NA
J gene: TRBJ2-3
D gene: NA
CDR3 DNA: TGTGCCAGCAGTCAACCAAGGACCGGCACAGATACGCAGTATTTT
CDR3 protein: CASSQPRTGTDTQYF

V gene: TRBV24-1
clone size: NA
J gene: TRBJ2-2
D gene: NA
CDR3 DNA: TGTGCCACCCACTGGGGCCGCAACACCGGGGAGCTGTTTTTT
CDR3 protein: CATHWGRNTGELFF

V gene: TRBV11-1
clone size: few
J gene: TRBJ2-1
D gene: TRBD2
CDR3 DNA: TGTGCCAGCAGCTCCCTTTGGGCGGGAGACTCAGGCGGCAATGAGCAGTTCTTC
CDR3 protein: CASSSLWAGDSGGNEQFF

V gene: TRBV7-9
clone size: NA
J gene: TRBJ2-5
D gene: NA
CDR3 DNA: TGTGCCAGCAGCCCCCCGGGGCGCGGGTTGGAGACCCAGTACTTC
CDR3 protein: CASSPPGRGLETQYF

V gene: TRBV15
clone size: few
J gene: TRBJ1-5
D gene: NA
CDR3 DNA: TGTGCCACCAGCAGAGTCCTGACCCTGGCGCGCCAGCCCCAGCATTTT
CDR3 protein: CATSRVLTLARQPQHF

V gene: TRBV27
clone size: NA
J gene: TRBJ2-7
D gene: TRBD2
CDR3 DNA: TGTGCCAGCATTAGGACTAGAAATGGTGGCGAGCAGTACTTC
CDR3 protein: CASIRTRNGGEQYF

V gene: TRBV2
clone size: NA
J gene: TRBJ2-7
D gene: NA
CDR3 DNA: TGTGCCAGCAGTGAAAATGGCCCGCCCGCCTACGAGCAGTACTTC
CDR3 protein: CASSENGPPAYEQYF

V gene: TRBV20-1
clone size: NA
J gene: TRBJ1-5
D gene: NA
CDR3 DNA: TGCAGTGCTCACCGACAGGCGCTCAATCAGCCCCAGCATTTT
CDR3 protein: CSAHRQALNQPQHF

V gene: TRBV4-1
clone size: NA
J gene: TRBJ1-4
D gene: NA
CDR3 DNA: TGCGCCAGCACCCAACCGGCGGCGAATGAAAAACTGTTTTTT
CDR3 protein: CASTQPAANEKLFF

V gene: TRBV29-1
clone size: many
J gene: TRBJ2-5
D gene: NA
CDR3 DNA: TGCAGCGTTGGGCTGACCCTCCAAGAGACCCAGTACTTC
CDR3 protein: CSVGLTLQETQYF

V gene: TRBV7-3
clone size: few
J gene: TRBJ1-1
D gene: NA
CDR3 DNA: TGTGCCAGCAGCTTAAGTGTGAGGGGTTTGACTGAAGCTTTCTTT
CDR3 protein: CASSLSVRGLTEAFF

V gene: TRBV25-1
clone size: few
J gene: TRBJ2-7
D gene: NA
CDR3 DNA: TGTGCCAGCAGTGATTCCAACACTATCCCCTACGAGCAGTACTTC
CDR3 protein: CASSDSNTIPYEQYF

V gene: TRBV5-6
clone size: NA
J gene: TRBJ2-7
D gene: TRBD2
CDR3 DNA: TGTGCCAGCAGCTTCTGGACTAGCTGGGAGAATTACGAGCAGTACTTC
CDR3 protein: CASSFWTSWENYEQYF

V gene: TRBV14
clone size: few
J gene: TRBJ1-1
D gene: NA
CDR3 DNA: TGTGCCAGCAGTTGGGGGTTGTCTGAAGCTTTCTTT
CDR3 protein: CASSWGLSEAFF

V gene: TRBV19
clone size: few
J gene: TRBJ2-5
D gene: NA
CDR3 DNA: TGTGCCAGTAGAACAGGGCACCAAGAGACCCAGTACTTC
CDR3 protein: CASRTGHQETQYF

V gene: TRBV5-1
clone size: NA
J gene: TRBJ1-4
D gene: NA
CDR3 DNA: TGCGCCAGCAGTCGTGTGGACCCCTCAACTAATGAAAAACTGTTTTTT
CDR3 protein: CASSRVDPSTNEKLFF

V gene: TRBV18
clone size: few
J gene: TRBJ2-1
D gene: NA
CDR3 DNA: TGTGCCAGCTCACGAACCGACAGCTCCTACAATGAGCAGTTCTTC
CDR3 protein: CASSRTDSSYNEQFF

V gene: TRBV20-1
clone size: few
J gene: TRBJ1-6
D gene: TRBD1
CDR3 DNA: TGCAGTGCTAGCGCCGGACAGGGAAGGAATTCACCCCTCCACTTT
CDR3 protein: CSASAGQGRNSPLHF

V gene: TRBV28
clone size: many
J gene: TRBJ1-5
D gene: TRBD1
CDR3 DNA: TGTGCCAGCAGTTTCCCGGACAGGGTGAATCAGCCCCAGCATTTT
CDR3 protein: CASSFPDRVNQPQHF

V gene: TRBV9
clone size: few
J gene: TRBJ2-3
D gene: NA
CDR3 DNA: TGTGCCAGCAAAGGAAATAACACAGATACGCAGTATTTT
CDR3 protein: CASKGNNTDTQYF

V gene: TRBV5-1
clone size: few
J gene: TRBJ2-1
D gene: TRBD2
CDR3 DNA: TGCGCCAGCAGCCCGCGACCTAGCGGGCTGTACAATGAGCAGTTCTTC
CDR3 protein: CASSPRPSGLYNEQFF

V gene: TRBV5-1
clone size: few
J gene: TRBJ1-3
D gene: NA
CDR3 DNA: TGCGCCAGCAGCTTGACCGGGGGTAACTCTGGAAACACCATATATTTT
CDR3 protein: CASSLTGGNSGNTIYF

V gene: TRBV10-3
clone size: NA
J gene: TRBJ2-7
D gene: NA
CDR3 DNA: TGTGCCATCAGTGTAGGACAGACAAACTACGAGCAGTACTTC
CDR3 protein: CAISVGQTNYEQYF

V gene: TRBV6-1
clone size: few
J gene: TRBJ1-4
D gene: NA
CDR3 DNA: TGTGCCAGCAGTGAAGCGGGTGGAGAAAAACTGTTTTTT
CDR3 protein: CASSEAGGEKLFF

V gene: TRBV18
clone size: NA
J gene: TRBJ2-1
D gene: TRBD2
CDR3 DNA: TGTGCCAGCTCACCGCCCACTAGCGGGAAATCTAACAATGAGCAGTTCTTC
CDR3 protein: CASSPPTSGKSNNEQFF

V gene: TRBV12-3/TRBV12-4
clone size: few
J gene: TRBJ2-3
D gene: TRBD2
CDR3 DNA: TGTGCCAGCAGTTCTTCCCTTAGCGGGAGGGCAAAAGATACGCAGTATTTT
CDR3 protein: CASSSSLSGRAKDTQYF

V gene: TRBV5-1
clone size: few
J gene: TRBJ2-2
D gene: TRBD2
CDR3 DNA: TGCGCCAGCAGCTTGGTTAGCGGGATCGTCACCGGGGAGCTGTTTTTT
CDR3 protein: CASSLVSGIVTGELFF

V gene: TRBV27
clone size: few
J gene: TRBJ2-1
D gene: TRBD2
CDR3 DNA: TGTGCCAGCAGTGTAGCGGGAGGATACAATGAGCAGTTCTTC
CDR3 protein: CASSVAGGYNEQFF

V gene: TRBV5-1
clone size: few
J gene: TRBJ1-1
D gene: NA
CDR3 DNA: TGTGCCAGCAGTTTGGGCGTAGGAACTGAAGCTTTCTTT
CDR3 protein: CASSLGVGTEAFF

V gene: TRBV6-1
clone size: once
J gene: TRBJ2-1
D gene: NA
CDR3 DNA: TGTGCCAGCACCATAAGCCCGTTTAGACCTGCCAATGAGCTGTTCTTC
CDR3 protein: CASTISPFRPANELFF

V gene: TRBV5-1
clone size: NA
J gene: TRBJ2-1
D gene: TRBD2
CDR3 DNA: TGCGCCAGCAGCTTATCGGTAGAAACGGGACTAGCGGGCGGGCTTGGGAATGAGCAGTTCTTC
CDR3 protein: CASSLSVETGLAGGLGNEQFF

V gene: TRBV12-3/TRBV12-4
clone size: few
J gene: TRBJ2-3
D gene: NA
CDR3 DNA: TGTGCCAGCAGTCCCCGGGGCGCCTATGGCACAGATACGCAGTATTTT
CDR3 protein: CASSPRGAYGTDTQYF

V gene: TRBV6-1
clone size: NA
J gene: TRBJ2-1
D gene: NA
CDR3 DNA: TGTGCCAGCAGCGACAGAGCACACAATGAGCAGTTCTTC
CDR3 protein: CASSDRAHNEQFF

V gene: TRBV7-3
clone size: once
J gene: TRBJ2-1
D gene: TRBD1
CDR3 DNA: TGTGCCAGCAGCTGGACAGGGGCCGGGTACTCCTACAATGAGCAGTTCTTC
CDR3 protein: CASSWTGAGYSYNEQFF

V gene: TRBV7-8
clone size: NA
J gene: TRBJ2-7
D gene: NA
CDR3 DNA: TGTGCCAGCAGCCCCCCGCTCGGGGCTCGGATGGAGTACTTC
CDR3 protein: CASSPPLGARMEYF

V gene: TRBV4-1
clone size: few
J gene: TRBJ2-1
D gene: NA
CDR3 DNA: TGCGCCAGCACGGGAAGAGGATGGGACAATGAGCAGTTCTTC
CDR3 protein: CASTGRGWDNEQFF

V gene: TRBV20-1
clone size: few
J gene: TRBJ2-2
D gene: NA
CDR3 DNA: TGCAGTGCTAGCCGTCGGAAGTCCACCGGGGAGCTGTTTTTT
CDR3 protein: CSASRRKSTGELFF

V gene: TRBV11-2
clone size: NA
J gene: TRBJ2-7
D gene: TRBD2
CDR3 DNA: TGTGCCAGCAGCTTCCACGGACTAGCCTACTACGAGCAGTACTTC
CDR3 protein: CASSFHGLAYYEQYF

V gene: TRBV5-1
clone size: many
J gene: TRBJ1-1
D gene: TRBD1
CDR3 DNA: TGCGCCAGCAGCTTTTCGACAGGGGGCACTGAAGCTTTCTTT
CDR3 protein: CASSFSTGGTEAFF

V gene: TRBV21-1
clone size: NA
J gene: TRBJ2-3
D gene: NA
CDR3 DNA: TGTGCCAGCACCGCCCGTGCGGGACTAGCGGCAGATACGCAGTATTTT
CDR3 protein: CASTARAGLAADTQYF

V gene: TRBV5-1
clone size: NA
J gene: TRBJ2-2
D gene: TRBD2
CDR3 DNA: TGCGCCAGCACTCCGGTCGGGGGGACGCCTGGCGCTAGCGGGAACACCGGGGAGCTGTTTTTT
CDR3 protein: CASTPVGGTPGASGNTGELFF

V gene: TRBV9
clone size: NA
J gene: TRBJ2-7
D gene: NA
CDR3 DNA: TGTGCCAGCAGCGTAGATGAGGGTCCCCCCTACGAGCAGTACTTC
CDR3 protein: CASSVDEGPPYEQYF

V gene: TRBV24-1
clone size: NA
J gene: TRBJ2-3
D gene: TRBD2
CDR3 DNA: TGTGCCACCAGTGATTTAAAGGCTAGCGGGGTGCCAGATACGCAGTATTTT
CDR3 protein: CATSDLKASGVPDTQYF

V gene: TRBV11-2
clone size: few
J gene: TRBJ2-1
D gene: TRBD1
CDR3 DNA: TGTGCCAGCAGCGCTCGACAGGGGTTCTACAATGAGCAGTTCTTC
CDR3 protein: CASSARQGFYNEQFF

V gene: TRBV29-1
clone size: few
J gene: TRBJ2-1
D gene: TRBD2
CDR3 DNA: TGCAGCGGCCGAGGGACTAGATTTGCCTACAATGAGCAGTTCTTC
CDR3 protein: CSGRGTRFAYNEQFF

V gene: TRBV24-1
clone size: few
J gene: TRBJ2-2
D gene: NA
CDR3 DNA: TGTGCCACCAGTAAGGGGGACACGAACACCGGGGAGCTGTTTTTT
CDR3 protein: CATSKGDTNTGELFF

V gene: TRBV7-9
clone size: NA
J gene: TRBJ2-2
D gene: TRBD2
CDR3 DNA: TGTGCCAGCAGCGCCGGGACTAGATCCGGGGCCGGGGAGCTGTTTTTT
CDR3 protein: CASSAGTRSGAGELFF

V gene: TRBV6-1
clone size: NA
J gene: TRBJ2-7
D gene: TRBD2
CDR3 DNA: TGTGCCAGCAGTGGGGTATCTAGCGGGAAATTACACGAGCAGTACTTC
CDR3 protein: CASSGVSSGKLHEQYF